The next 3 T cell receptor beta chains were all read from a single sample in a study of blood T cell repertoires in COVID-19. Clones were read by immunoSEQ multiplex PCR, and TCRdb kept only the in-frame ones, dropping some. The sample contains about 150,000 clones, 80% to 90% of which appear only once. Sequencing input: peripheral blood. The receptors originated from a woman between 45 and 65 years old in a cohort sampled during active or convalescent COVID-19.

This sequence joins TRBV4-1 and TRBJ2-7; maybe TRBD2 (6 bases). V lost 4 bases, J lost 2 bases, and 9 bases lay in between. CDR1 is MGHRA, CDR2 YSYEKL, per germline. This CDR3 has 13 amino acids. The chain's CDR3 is CASSPGGAYEQYF. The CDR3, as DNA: TGCGCCAGCAGCCCAGGAGGGGCCTACGAGCAGTACTTC.

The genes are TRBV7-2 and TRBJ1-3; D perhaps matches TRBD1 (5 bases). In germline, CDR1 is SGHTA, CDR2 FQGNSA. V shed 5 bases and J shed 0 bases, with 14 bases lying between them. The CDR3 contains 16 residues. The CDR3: CASSQLVTGSGNTIYF. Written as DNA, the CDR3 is TGTGCCAGCAGCCAATTGGTAACAGGCTCTGGAAACACCATATATTTT. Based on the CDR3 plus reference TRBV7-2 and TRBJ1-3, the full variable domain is GAGVSQSPSNKVTEKGKDVELRCDPISGHTALYWYRQSLGQGLEFLIYFQGNSAPDKSGLPSDRFSAERTGGSVSTLTIQRTQQEDSAVYLCASSQLVTGSGNTIYFGEGSWLTVV.

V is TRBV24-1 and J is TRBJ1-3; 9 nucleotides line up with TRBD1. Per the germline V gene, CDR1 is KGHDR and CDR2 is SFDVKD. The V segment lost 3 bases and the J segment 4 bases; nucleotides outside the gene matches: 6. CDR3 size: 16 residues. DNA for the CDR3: TGTGCCACCAGTGATGGGACAGGGATGAAAGGAAACACCATATATTTT. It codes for CATSDGTGMKGNTIYF.